The 13 T cell receptor beta chains given below trace back to one sample, sequenced in a study of naive and memory T cell subsets. An equimolar mix of two oligonucleotides served as the beta constant-region primer for TRBC1 and TRBC2. One entry per CDR3 protein, called by TCRdb with MiXCR from the UMI-ligation and nested PCR reads. This repertoire shows 70,000 to 95,000 distinct CDR3 sequences, 7% found once; its top ten account for 1.6%. Material for sequencing was central memory CD4+ T cells from blood. These TCRs come from a human donor in good health.

This clonotype turned up a few times. The DNA of the CDR3 is TGTGCCAGCAGCACCACAGGGTCCGGGGCCAACGTCCTGACTTTC. Amino acids: CASSTTGSGANVLTF. The chain couples TRBV9 to TRBJ2-6; possible D gene TRBD1, 6 bases. Germline V gene lookup returns CDR1 SGDLS and CDR2 YYNGEE. Trimming took 4 bases from V and 4 from J, leaving 12 bases between them. This CDR3 has 15 amino acids.

At least ten counts were recorded for this clonotype. The chain links TRBV14 to TRBJ2-1; 8 bases fit TRBD2. The CDR3 is 14 amino acids. The V gene's germline CDR1 is SGHDN and CDR2 FVKESK. J gave up 3 bases and V 5 bases, and 3 bases lay outside the gene matches. The CDR3 is CASSSGTSYNEQFF. The DNA for the CDR3 is TGTGCCAGCAGCTCCGGGACTAGCTACAATGAGCAGTTCTTC.

This clonotype showed up many times. The chain combines TRBV18 with TRBJ1-2, with D possibly being TRBD1 (5 bases). The V gene lost 2 bases and the J gene lost 2 bases, with 12 bases spanning the gap. The CDR3 runs 15 residues. Germline CDR1 reads KGHSH; CDR2 reads LQKENI. The CDR3 loop reads CASSPSRQLNYGYTF. The DNA for the CDR3 is TGTGCCAGCTCACCAAGTAGACAGCTAAACTATGGCTACACCTTC.

The chain is built from TRBV7-8 and TRBJ2-3; 7 bases fit TRBD2. This CDR3 has 16 residues. Germline-derived CDR1 and CDR2 are SGHVS and FQNEAQ. J was trimmed by 0 bases and V by 5 bases; bases with no gene match: 8. DNA of the CDR3: TGTGCCAGCAGCCCTCGGGCTAGCGGAAGCACAGATACGCAGTATTTT. Amino acids: CASSPRASGSTDTQYF.

Only a few counts were recorded for this clonotype. The rearrangement uses TRBV6-2 or TRBV6-3 and TRBJ2-3; TRBD2 agrees at 10 bases. CDR3 length equals 15 residues. CDR1 is MNHEY, CDR2 SVGEGT, per germline. J was trimmed by 5 bases and V by 8 bases; bases with no gene match: 10. DNA of the CDR3: TGTGCCAGCTGGGAGCGGGGGGGCCCTGAAGATACGCAGTATTTT. Translating it yields CASWERGGPEDTQYF.

The CDR3 nucleotides are TGTGCCAGCAGCCGAGGTCGGTTGGTCACAGATACGCAGTATTTT. It codes for CASSRGRLVTDTQYF. The V and J genes are TRBV7-2 and TRBJ2-3; D remains unclear. This CDR3 is built from 15 residues. The germline V gene has CDR1 SGHTA and CDR2 FQGNSA. V lost 5 bases and J 2 bases, leaving 14 bases between the germline ends.

This clonotype has only a few counts. The V and J genes are TRBV11-2 and TRBJ2-5, with D uncertain. CDR3 size: 14 residues. Deletions cut 1 base from V and 5 bases from J, with 11 bases between. Germline V lookup: CDR1 SGHAT, CDR2 FQNNGV. The CDR3 DNA reads as TGTGCCAGCAGCTTAGTCCCGAGTGTTGAGACCCAGTACTTC. It codes for CASSLVPSVETQYF. Variable domain in full (rest from reference TRBV11-2 and TRBJ2-5): EAGVAQSPRYKIIEKRQSVAFWCNPISGHATLYWYQQILGQGPKLLIQFQNNGVVDDSQLPKDRFSAERLKGVDSTLKIQPAKLEDSAVYLCASSLVPSVETQYFGPGTRLLVL.

This clonotype was detected ten times or more. CDR3 protein: CATRSRKSAGEITDTQYF. As DNA, the CDR3 is TGTGCCACCAGGTCGAGGAAATCCGCGGGAGAGATCACAGATACGCAGTATTTT. V is TRBV24-1 and J is TRBJ2-3, with TRBD2 matching over 7 bases. Germline CDR1 reads KGHDR; CDR2 reads SFDVKD. The CDR3 loop spans 18 amino acids. With 7 bases clipped from V and 2 bases from J, the junction kept 17 bases outside the gene matches.

In its sample, this clonotype was seen many times. This chain uses TRBV2 with TRBJ1-4; 8 nucleotides match TRBD1. Trimming took 7 bases from V and 4 from J; bases not matched to a gene: 8. This CDR3 region has 15 residues. Per germline, CDR1 SNHLY and CDR2 FYNNEI. This chain's CDR3 is CASIRGRQINEKLFF. Written as DNA, the CDR3 is TGTGCCAGCATCAGGGGGCGTCAAATTAATGAAAAACTGTTTTTT. The variable domain in full, completed from reference TRBV2 and TRBJ1-4, reads EPEVTQTPSHQVTQMGQEVILRCVPISNHLYFYWYRQILGQKVEFLVSFYNNEISEKSEIFDDQFSVERPDGSNFTLKIRSTKLEDSAMYFCASIRGRQINEKLFFGSGTQLSVL.

The sample holds many counts of this clonotype. The chain combines TRBV6-6 with TRBJ2-1, with 9 bases that match TRBD2. The J segment lost 5 bases and the V segment lost 2 bases, leaving 4 bases of the junction unmatched. The CDR3 spans 15 residues. Germline V gene sequence: CDR1 MNHNY, CDR2 SVGAGI (reference sequence). CDR3 nucleotide sequence: TGTGCCAGCAGTTACGTGCGGGGGGGAGACAATGAGCAGTTCTTC. This translates into CASSYVRGGDNEQFF.

This clonotype was picked up a small number of times. The chain carries TRBV29-1 and TRBJ2-1; the match to TRBD2 covers 9 bases. With 3 bases clipped from V and 5 bases from J, the junction kept 5 bases outside the gene matches. The CDR3 has 14 amino acids. Germline V CDR1 and CDR2: SQVTM, ANQGSEA. The CDR3 nucleotides are TGCAGCGTTGACAGGCTAGCGGGACACAATGAGCAGTTCTTC. Encoded protein: CSVDRLAGHNEQFF.

This clonotype was observed at least ten times. The chain joins TRBV2 to TRBJ1-1; the D is unclear. The CDR3 extends over 10 amino acids. The germline CDR1 and CDR2 sequences are SNHLY and FYNNEI. Trimming took off 5 bases at V and 8 bases at J, with 6 bases between the two ends. CDR3 sequence: CASSREEAFF. The CDR3 nucleotides are TGTGCCAGCAGTAGAGAAGAAGCTTTCTTT.

There are many counts of this clonotype. V is TRBV5-4 and J is TRBJ2-7; no firm D call. CDR3 length: 13 amino acids. Between the trimmed V and J ends, which lost 2 bases and 1 base, there was a span of 7 bases. Looked up from germline, CDR1 is SGHNT and CDR2 is YYREEE (reference sequence). The DNA for the CDR3 is TGTGCCAGCAGCTTCGGAAGATCCTACGAGCAGTACTTC. Its translation is CASSFGRSYEQYF.